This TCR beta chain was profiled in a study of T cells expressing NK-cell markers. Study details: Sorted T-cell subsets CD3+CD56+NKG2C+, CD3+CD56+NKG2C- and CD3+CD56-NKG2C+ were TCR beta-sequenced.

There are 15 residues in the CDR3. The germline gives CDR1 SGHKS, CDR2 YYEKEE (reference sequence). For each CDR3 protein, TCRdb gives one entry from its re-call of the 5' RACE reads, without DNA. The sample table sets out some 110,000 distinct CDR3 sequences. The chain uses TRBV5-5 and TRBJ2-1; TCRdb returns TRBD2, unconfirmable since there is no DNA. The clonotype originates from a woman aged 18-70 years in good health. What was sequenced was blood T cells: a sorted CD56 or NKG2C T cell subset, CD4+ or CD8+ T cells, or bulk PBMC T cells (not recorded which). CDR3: CASSLWDSPYNEQFF.